Presented here are 24 T cell receptor beta chains from one specimen sequenced in a study of identical twins. MiXCR, run by TCRdb on the 5' RACE reads, gives a single entry per CDR3 protein. The data show about 660,000 distinct CDR3 sequences, 8.6% seen once. These data were likewise used in another study, on yellow fever vaccine responses in identical twins.

The source material was PBMCs. The receptors derive from a woman aged 18-29 years in good health.

This clonotype was seen at least ten times. The rearrangement uses TRBV7-9 and TRBJ2-3, with 7 bases matching TRBD2. This CDR3 has 16 residues. Germline trimming cut 4 bases from V and 1 base from J; bases unmatched to any gene: 8. Germline lookup yields CDR1 SEHNR and CDR2 FQNEAQ (reference sequence). DNA for the CDR3: TGTGCCAGCAGCTCCCCTTCCCGGGGGGGCACAGATACGCAGTATTTT. Encoded protein: CASSSPSRGGTDTQYF.

In its sample, this clonotype was seen many times. The rearrangement links TRBV5-1 to TRBJ2-2; maybe TRBD2 (6 bases). This CDR3 region has 17 residues. The germline gives CDR1 SGHRS, CDR2 YFSETQ. V lost 7 bases and J lost 0, with 19 bases in between. The CDR3 DNA follows: TGCGCCAGCGGGTCCACTAGCCCCTCATCGAACACCGGGGAGCTGTTTTTT. This encodes CASGSTSPSSNTGELFF.

This chain links TRBV24-1 with TRBJ2-6; D remains unclear. Germline V gene data show CDR1 as KGHDR and CDR2 as SFDVKD. There are 16 residues in the CDR3. V shed 5 bases and J shed 0 bases, with 10 bases lying between them. The CDR3 region is CATSAALASGANVLTF. In DNA, the CDR3 is TGTGCCACCAGTGCCGCTCTGGCCTCTGGGGCCAACGTCCTGACTTTC.

This clonotype was recorded many times. The genes are TRBV28 and TRBJ2-7; the match to TRBD1 covers 7 bases. The CDR3 runs to 15 residues. Per the germline V gene, CDR1 is MDHEN and CDR2 is SYDVKM. V lost 3 bases to trimming and J lost 4 bases; unmatched junction nucleotides: 9. The CDR3 is CASSFGTGDGYEQYF. CDR3 sequence (DNA): TGTGCCAGCAGTTTTGGAACAGGGGACGGGTACGAGCAGTACTTC. Filled out from reference TRBV28 and TRBJ2-7, the complete variable domain reads DVKVTQSSRYLVKRTGEKVFLECVQDMDHENMFWYRQDPGLGLRLIYFSYDVKMKEKGDIPEGYSVSREKKERFSLILESASTNQTSMYLCASSFGTGDGYEQYFGPGTRLTVT.

This clonotype was recorded a few times. The V and J genes are TRBV28 and TRBJ2-1, with D possibly called TRBD1 or TRBD2 (6 bases each). The CDR3 runs 16 residues. Germline V gene sequence: CDR1 MDHEN, CDR2 SYDVKM. Trimming shortened V by 0 bases and J by 5 bases, and 14 bases separated the two germline ends. The CDR3 DNA reads as TGTGCCAGCAGTTTATGGGGGGCGGGGTCAAACAATGAGCAGTTCTTC. Protein sequence: CASSLWGAGSNNEQFF. Filled out from reference TRBV28 and TRBJ2-1, the complete variable domain reads DVKVTQSSRYLVKRTGEKVFLECVQDMDHENMFWYRQDPGLGLRLIYFSYDVKMKEKGDIPEGYSVSREKKERFSLILESASTNQTSMYLCASSLWGAGSNNEQFFGPGTRLTVL.

This clonotype was found once. This sequence joins TRBV6-2 or TRBV6-3 and TRBJ1-5, with D uncertain. This CDR3 is built from 14 residues. V lost 0 bases and J lost 7, with 10 bases in between. Per germline, CDR1 MNHEY and CDR2 SVGEGT. The CDR3 spells CASSYSPVGQPQHF. CDR3 bases: TGTGCCAGCAGTTACTCGCCGGTGGGGCAGCCCCAGCATTTT.

This clonotype was seen a handful of times. This chain links TRBV9 with TRBJ1-3; weak D call: TRBD1 (6 bases). Trimming shortened V by 0 bases and J by 2 bases, and 15 bases separated the two germline ends. The CDR3 spans 17 residues. CDR1 is SGDLS and CDR2 is YYNGEE in the germline V gene. The CDR3 DNA is TGTGCCAGCAGCGTAGCTTTGGGGGCTTCGCCTGGAAACACCATATATTTT. It specifies CASSVALGASPGNTIYF. Drawing the rest from reference TRBV9 and TRBJ1-3, the complete variable domain is DSGVTQTPKHLITATGQRVTLRCSPRSGDLSVYWYQQSLDQGLQFLIQYYNGEERAKGNILERFSAQQFPDLHSELNLSSLELGDSALYFCASSVALGASPGNTIYFGEGSWLTVV.

The sample holds many counts of this clonotype. The rearrangement links TRBV12-3 or TRBV12-4 to TRBJ1-5; tentatively, D is TRBD1 (6 bases). Trimming took 3 bases from V and 1 from J, leaving 16 bases between them. The CDR3 has 17 amino acids. CDR3 region: CASSLDTGSLSNQPQHF. In DNA, the CDR3 is TGTGCCAGCAGTTTGGATACAGGGTCTTTGAGCAATCAGCCCCAGCATTTT.

This clonotype was picked up many times. This chain links TRBV6-5 with TRBJ2-3; 8 nucleotides match TRBD1. The CDR3 contains 18 residues. The J segment lost 6 bases and the V segment lost 2 bases, leaving 16 bases of the junction unmatched. Germline lookup yields CDR1 MNHEY and CDR2 SVGAGI. In DNA form, the CDR3 reads TGTGCCAGCAGTTACGAAATCGGCAGGGGGCAGTCAGGGGATACGCAGTATTTT. The encoded protein is CASSYEIGRGQSGDTQYF.

The chain joins TRBV12-3 or TRBV12-4 to TRBJ2-1; the D gene is possibly TRBD2 (5 bases). V dropped 2 bases and J dropped 12 bases, with 20 bases sitting between them. This CDR3 has 15 amino acids. The CDR3 DNA reads as TGTGCCAGCAGTTTATATCAGGATCCCTTCGAGGGGCAGTTCTTC. This encodes CASSLYQDPFEGQFF.

This clonotype came up a few times. The chain links TRBV6-1 to TRBJ2-2, with 10 bases fitting TRBD2. V was clipped by 7 bases and J by 5 bases; unmatched bases: 10. CDR1 is MNHNS, CDR2 SASEGT, per germline. This CDR3 is built from 16 residues. CDR3 in DNA: TGTGCCAGCAAAGGGCTAGCGGGGGTCGGAACCGGGGAGCTGTTTTTT. It yields the protein CASKGLAGVGTGELFF.

In this sample, this clonotype turned up a few times. The rearrangement links TRBV3-1 to TRBJ2-3, with 9 bases aligning to TRBD2. The CDR3 has 21 amino acids. Germline CDR1 is LGHDT and CDR2 is YNNKEL (reference sequence). Trimming removed 0 bases from V and 1 base from J; junction bases left unmatched: 17. The CDR3 sequence is CASSQERGTGTSRIGTDTQYF. CDR3 DNA sequence: TGTGCCAGCAGCCAAGAAAGGGGGACCGGGACTAGCCGGATTGGCACAGATACGCAGTATTTT.

The rearrangement joins TRBV6-1 to TRBJ2-1; no clear D. The V end was cut by 3 bases, the J end by 15 bases, with 27 bases between. CDR1 is MNHNS, CDR2 SASEGT, per germline. This CDR3 contains 16 residues. CDR3 in amino acids: CASSDLRWRLGRLGFF. Here the CDR3 DNA reads TGTGCCAGCAGTGATCTCCGGTGGCGGTTGGGCCGCCTTGGGTTCTTC.

The genes are TRBV3-1 and TRBJ1-2, with 11 nucleotides matching TRBD1. Losses at the gene ends were 4 bases for V and 4 bases for J; bases not matched to a gene: 8. The CDR3 loop spans 16 amino acids. CDR1 LGHDT and CDR2 YNNKEL come from the germline V gene (reference sequence). The DNA of the CDR3 is TGTGCCAGCAGCCCGTACCGGGACAGGGGGTTCTATGGCTACACCTTC. Translated, it gives CASSPYRDRGFYGYTF.

The chain joins TRBV28 to TRBJ2-7; D might be TRBD1 (6 bases). CDR3 length: 13 residues. The germline V and J ends were trimmed by 7 bases and 4 bases, with 14 bases remaining between them. Germline CDR1 is MDHEN and CDR2 is SYDVKM. In DNA form, the CDR3 reads TGTGCCAGCACAGGGGTAGTTGTTTACGAGCAGTACTTC. It translates to CASTGVVVYEQYF.

This clonotype was seen a few times. The V and J genes are TRBV5-1 and TRBJ2-7, with 10 positions matching TRBD1. The V and J ends lost 6 bases and 2 bases, in that order; junction bases with no gene match: 5. Germline V gives CDR1 SGHRS, CDR2 YFSETQ. The length of the CDR3 is 14 residues. CDR3 amino acids: CASKGTGVTYEQYF. CDR3 bases: TGCGCCAGCAAGGGGACAGGGGTGACCTACGAGCAGTACTTC.

This clonotype was seen ten or more times. The genes are TRBV28 and TRBJ1-1, with D perhaps TRBD1 (6 bases). In germline, CDR1 is MDHEN, CDR2 SYDVKM. Trimming pared 3 bases from V and 1 base from J, leaving 15 bases between. The CDR3 consists of 16 residues. CDR3 residues: CASSFVRGLANTEAFF. As DNA, the CDR3 is TGTGCCAGCAGTTTTGTGAGGGGGTTGGCGAACACTGAAGCTTTCTTT. The variable domain in full, completed from reference TRBV28 and TRBJ1-1, reads DVKVTQSSRYLVKRTGEKVFLECVQDMDHENMFWYRQDPGLGLRLIYFSYDVKMKEKGDIPEGYSVSREKKERFSLILESASTNQTSMYLCASSFVRGLANTEAFFGQGTRLTVV.

This sequence joins TRBV7-9 and TRBJ2-1, with D perhaps TRBD1 (7 bases). CDR1 and CDR2 (germline): SEHNR, FQNEAQ (reference sequence). V lost 4 bases, J lost 0 bases, and 16 bases lay in between. The CDR3 spans 17 residues. The CDR3, as DNA: TGTGCCAGCAGCTCCGGCCAGGGGGGAGTCTCCTACAATGAGCAGTTCTTC. It specifies CASSSGQGGVSYNEQFF.

This clonotype showed up just a few times. This CDR3 is CASRDREGSTEAFF. Written as DNA, the CDR3 is TGTGCCAGCAGGGACAGGGAGGGGAGCACTGAAGCTTTCTTT. The chain recombines TRBV7-2 with TRBJ1-1, with 8 nucleotides matching TRBD1. The ends lost 6 bases at V and 4 bases at J; junction bases unmatched: 7. Germline-derived CDR1 and CDR2 are SGHTA and FQGNSA. This CDR3 comprises 14 residues.

Many counts were recorded for this clonotype. This rearrangement joins TRBV27 to TRBJ2-7, with TRBD1 as a possible D gene (5 bases). This CDR3 region has 13 residues. The germline gives CDR1 MNHEY, CDR2 SMNVEV (reference sequence). V lost 3 bases and J lost 1, with 7 bases in between. The CDR3: CASSFQGSYEQYF. As DNA, the CDR3 is TGTGCCAGCAGTTTCCAGGGTTCCTACGAGCAGTACTTC.

This clonotype has just a few counts. The chain links TRBV29-1 to TRBJ2-7, with TRBD2 as a possible D gene (7 bases). Germline CDR1 is SQVTM and CDR2 is ANQGSEA. CDR3 length equals 13 residues. The ends were cut back, 7 bases at V and 1 base at J, with 14 bases in the middle. The CDR3 reads CSGGGGASYEQYF. The CDR3 DNA follows: TGCAGCGGAGGGGGGGGCGCTTCCTACGAGCAGTACTTC.

The chain carries TRBV7-2 and TRBJ2-7, with 9 positions matching TRBD1. Germline lookup yields CDR1 SGHTA and CDR2 FQGNSA. This CDR3 has 15 amino acids. With V trimmed by 3 bases and J by 4 bases, 7 bases remained unmatched. In nucleotides, the CDR3 is TGTGCCAGCAGCTTCGGTTCACAGGGGGCTTACGAGCAGTACTTC. Protein sequence: CASSFGSQGAYEQYF.

In its sample, this clonotype was seen many times. The chain uses TRBV10-3 and TRBJ2-7, with D perhaps matching TRBD1 or TRBD2 (5 bases each). Trimming took 6 bases from V and 4 from J, leaving 22 bases between them. The CDR3 has 16 residues. In germline, CDR1 is ENHRY, CDR2 SYGVKD. CDR3 nucleotide sequence: TGTGCCATCAGCGAGGGACCAGCTGGGCCTGAGTACGAGCAGTACTTC. Its protein product is CAISEGPAGPEYEQYF.

The gene calls are TRBV29-1 and TRBJ2-2; D unresolved. Germline loops: CDR1 SQVTM, CDR2 ANQGSEA. This CDR3 is built from 14 residues. The germline V and J ends were trimmed by 4 bases and 0 bases, with 9 bases remaining between them. CDR3 bases: TGCAGCGTTGGCTTCGGCTCGAACACCGGGGAGCTGTTTTTT. It yields the protein CSVGFGSNTGELFF.